A selection of T cell receptor beta chains follows, all from one sample in a study of blood T cell repertoires in COVID-19. Measured with immunoSEQ multiplex PCR; TCRdb has only the in-frame clones, and not every one. The sample carries roughly 340,000 clones, 70% to 90% recorded once. The specimen sequenced was peripheral blood. All receptors come from a woman aged 25-40 years with COVID-19, enrolled during active disease. Both conserved end residues are part of each CDR3. Each record gives: J gene, CDR3 length, D gene, clone size, V gene, CDR3 protein, CDR3 DNA. The D gene is left open where the match is weak. Clone size is not always given. Where it is, it says once, few, many or a class for expanded clones.

TRBJ1-4 14 TRBD1 once TRBV19 CASRTDRGNEKLFF TGTGCCAGTAGGACGGACAGGGGGAATGAAAAACTGTTTTTT
TRBJ2-5 12 . . TRBV18 CASSPNKETQYF TGTGCCAGCTCACCGAACAAGGAGACCCAGTACTTC
TRBJ1-1 13 TRBD1 . TRBV7-2 CASSFRTGTEAFF TGTGCCAGCAGCTTCCGGACAGGGACTGAAGCTTTCTTT
TRBJ1-3 15 . . TRBV13 CASSNQGGSGNTIYF TGTGCCAGCAGCAACCAAGGGGGCTCTGGAAACACCATATATTTT
TRBJ2-1 18 TRBD2 . TRBV29-1 CSVDFGLAGGFSYNEQFF TGCAGCGTTGATTTCGGACTAGCGGGGGGGTTCTCCTACAATGAGCAGTTCTTC
TRBJ2-5 15 . . TRBV7-9 CASSYRLGRQETQYF TGTGCCAGCAGCTATCGACTCGGCCGGCAAGAGACCCAGTACTTC
TRBJ1-1 14 . . TRBV9 CASSVQTENTEAFF TGTGCCAGCAGCGTTCAGACAGAGAACACTGAAGCTTTCTTT
TRBJ2-7 18 . once TRBV5-3 CARSFSDPGDLGSYEQYF TGTGCCAGAAGCTTTAGTGATCCGGGGGACCTCGGATCCTACGAGCAGTACTTC
TRBJ1-1 15 . . TRBV2 CASSRGDYRNTEAFF TGTGCCAGCAGTCGGGGAGACTACAGGAACACTGAAGCTTTCTTT
TRBJ1-5 17 TRBD1 once TRBV5-5 CASSLFQLTGGNQPQHF TGTGCCAGCAGTCTATTCCAGTTGACAGGGGGCAATCAGCCCCAGCATTTT
TRBJ2-3 17 TRBD2 . TRBV6-2/TRBV6-3 CASSQLRLAGFADTQYF TGTGCCAGCAGCCAACTTCGACTAGCGGGGTTCGCAGATACGCAGTATTTT
TRBJ2-7 13 . . TRBV14 CASSQDRYSEQYF TGTGCCAGCAGCCAAGATCGGTATTCCGAGCAGTACTTC
TRBJ2-7 15 TRBD2 . TRBV18 CASSSGLAGPYEQYF TGTGCCAGCTCGTCGGGACTAGCGGGGCCCTACGAGCAGTACTTC
TRBJ1-2 16 . . TRBV13 CASSLESTGVNYGYTF TGTGCCAGCAGCTTAGAATCCACAGGCGTAAACTATGGCTACACCTTC
TRBJ2-2 13 . . TRBV3-1/TRBV3-2 CASRETGGGELFF TGTGCCAGCAGAGAAACAGGTGGGGGGGAGCTGTTTTTT
TRBJ2-7 15 TRBD1 . TRBV5-1 CASSLEPGGTYEQYF TGCGCCAGCAGCTTGGAGCCAGGGGGCACCTACGAGCAGTACTTC